These 28 T cell receptor beta chains were sequenced from one sample in a study of cytomegalovirus exposure and HLA in healthy donors. PCR primers comprised 60 Vbeta and 13 Jbeta primers. Using immunoSEQ multiplex PCR, the repertoire was profiled, and TCRdb retains in-frame clones only, with some absent. In the table there are roughly 150,000 clones, around 80% of which are singletons. Sequencing was carried out using PBMCs. These receptors all stem from a man aged 18 to 29 in good health and CMV-seropositive.

V and J are TRBV6-1 and TRBJ2-1, with TRBD2 matching over 13 bases. This CDR3 region has 19 residues. Germline V lookup: CDR1 MNHNS, CDR2 SASEGT. With 3 bases clipped from V and 2 bases from J, the junction kept 10 bases outside the gene matches. This chain's CDR3 is CASSESGLLAGGTYNEQFF. The CDR3 DNA is TGTGCCAGCAGTGAGTCGGGGCTACTAGCGGGAGGGACCTACAATGAGCAGTTCTTC.

This chain joins TRBV19 and TRBJ2-3, with a weak D call TRBD1 (5 bases). V lost 5 bases and J 4 bases, leaving 16 bases between the germline ends. CDR3 length: 15 residues. Germline values: CDR1 LNHDA, CDR2 SQIVND (reference sequence). For the CDR3, the DNA is TGTGCCAGTAGTCCTCCGGAGATCAGGGCAGATACGCAGTATTTT. It codes for CASSPPEIRADTQYF.

The V and J genes are TRBV7-3 and TRBJ2-7; 11 bases are shared with TRBD1. V dropped 5 bases and J dropped 3; count of bases not matched to a gene: 6. The CDR3 covers 15 residues. Germline loops: CDR1 SGHTA, CDR2 FQGTGA. CDR3 region: CASSVTGTGGYEQYF. In DNA form, the CDR3 reads TGTGCCAGCAGCGTCACCGGGACAGGGGGCTACGAGCAGTACTTC.

This chain links TRBV19 with TRBJ1-2, with a weak D call TRBD1 (6 bases). Looked up from germline, CDR1 is LNHDA and CDR2 is SQIVND (reference sequence). CDR3 length: 16 residues. V was clipped by 6 bases and J by 5 bases, with 22 bases between them. The CDR3 DNA is TGTGCCAGTAGCCAAACAACAGGGCCGGGCCGATATGGCTACACCTTC. Its protein product is CASSQTTGPGRYGYTF.

The chain recombines TRBV28 with TRBJ2-1; D is uncertain. This CDR3 is built from 13 residues. Germline V gene sequence: CDR1 MDHEN, CDR2 SYDVKM. V dropped 2 bases and J dropped 3 bases, with 5 bases sitting between them. CDR3 region: CASSLNGYNEQFF. As DNA, the CDR3 is TGTGCCAGCAGTTTAAACGGCTACAATGAGCAGTTCTTC.

The J gene is TRBJ2-1, the V gene TRBV11-2; a possible D gene is TRBD2 (6 bases). The germline V and J ends were trimmed by 6 bases and 1 base, with 13 bases remaining between them. The CDR3 totals 15 residues. Germline V lookup: CDR1 SGHAT, CDR2 FQNNGV. The CDR3 DNA follows: TGTGCCAGCAGGTACGATAGCGGTTCCTACAATGAGCAGTTCTTC. The encoded protein is CASRYDSGSYNEQFF.

The rearrangement joins TRBV30 to TRBJ2-7; a weak D match, TRBD1 (5 bases). V gave up 3 bases and J gave up 2 bases, with 14 bases separating them. Germline CDR1 reads GTSNPN; CDR2 reads SVGIG (reference sequence). This CDR3 contains 14 residues. The CDR3 sequence: CAWRGRKGPYEQYF. The CDR3 DNA reads TGTGCCTGGAGGGGGCGAAAGGGCCCCTACGAGCAGTACTTC.

This clone was counted a few times. V and J are TRBV30 and TRBJ1-5; 8 nucleotides agree with TRBD1. This CDR3 is 13 amino acids long. Germline V gene sequence: CDR1 GTSNPN, CDR2 SVGIG (reference sequence). V was clipped by 1 base and J by 13 bases; unmatched bases: 9. CDR3 in DNA: TGTGCCTGGAGTGCCCTGGGGGACAGGTATCAGCATTTT. It specifies CAWSALGDRYQHF.

This rearrangement joins TRBV2 to TRBJ2-3; tentatively, D is TRBD1 (5 bases). Germline CDR1 and CDR2: SNHLY and FYNNEI. Between the trimmed V and J ends, which lost 6 bases and 5 bases, there was a span of 15 bases. This CDR3 spans 14 amino acids. This CDR3 reads CASRWTLSVDTQYF. CDR3 nucleotides: TGTGCCAGCAGATGGACACTTTCCGTAGATACGCAGTATTTT.

This clone was counted once. The CDR3 coding sequence is TGTGCCATCAGTGACCCTGGGACAGGCCTCTTCTACGAGCAGTACTTC. The encoded protein is CAISDPGTGLFYEQYF. J is TRBJ2-7 and V is TRBV10-3, with TRBD1 matching over 8 bases. The V gene's germline CDR1 is ENHRY and CDR2 SYGVKD. This CDR3 has 16 residues. The ends lost 3 bases at V and 3 bases at J; junction bases unmatched: 10.

CDR3: CASSPTNFGLGEQFF. The CDR3 DNA follows: TGTGCCAGCAGCCCTACTAACTTCGGACTAGGGGAGCAGTTCTTC. The chain joins TRBV7-3 to TRBJ2-1; 7 bases align to TRBD2. The CDR3 has 15 amino acids. Trimming at V came to 5 bases and at J to 10 bases, leaving 14 bases not matched to a gene. From germline, CDR1 is SGHTA and CDR2 FQGTGA. Drawing the rest from reference TRBV7-3 and TRBJ2-1, the complete variable domain is GAGVSQTPSNKVTEKGKYVELRCDPISGHTALYWYRQSLGQGPEFLIYFQGTGAADDSGLPNDRFFAVRPEGSVSTLKIQRTERGDSAVYLCASSPTNFGLGEQFFGPGTRLTVL.

The chain is built from TRBV7-2 and TRBJ2-7, with unresolved D. There are 13 residues in the CDR3. V was clipped by 5 bases and J by 2 bases, with 10 bases between them. Germline loops: CDR1 SGHTA, CDR2 FQGNSA. In nucleotides, the CDR3 is TGTGCCAGCAGCAGTACAGCCACCTACGAGCAGTACTTC. Translation: CASSSTATYEQYF.

This rearrangement joins TRBV2 to TRBJ1-5; D gene uncertain. Germline V gives CDR1 SNHLY, CDR2 FYNNEI. This CDR3 contains 16 residues. V shed 1 base and J shed 3 bases, with 13 bases lying between them. CDR3 sequence (DNA): TGTGCCAGCAGTGAAGAGGCAGGACTCCTCAATCAGCCCCAGCATTTT. It encodes CASSEEAGLLNQPQHF.

The chain couples TRBV7-2 to TRBJ2-6; 9 nucleotides line up with TRBD1. Per germline, CDR1 SGHTA and CDR2 FQGNSA. The CDR3 totals 16 residues. V was pared by 6 bases and J by 3 bases, with 6 bases of the junction left unmatched. The CDR3 nucleotides are TGTGCCAGCAGTAAACAGGGGGCAAATGGGGCCAACGTCCTGACTTTC. It is translated as CASSKQGANGANVLTF. The variable domain in full, with the rest retrieved from reference TRBV7-2 and TRBJ2-6, is GAGVSQSPSNKVTEKGKDVELRCDPISGHTALYWYRQSLGQGLEFLIYFQGNSAPDKSGLPSDRFSAERTGGSVSTLTIQRTQQEDSAVYLCASSKQGANGANVLTFGAGSRLTVL.

As concerns this clone: The same CDR3 can be traced to other DNA sequences in this sample. The chain recombines TRBV2 with TRBJ2-7, with 8 bases lining up with TRBD1. Germline assignment: CDR1 SNHLY and CDR2 FYNNEI. The CDR3 length is 12 residues. The V segment lost 6 bases and the J segment 3 bases; nucleotides outside the gene matches: 1. Here the CDR3 DNA reads TGTGCCAGCAGCGGACAGGGCTACGAGCAGTACTTC. Translated, it gives CASSGQGYEQYF.

The chain has TRBV29-1 and TRBJ2-3, with 11 bases matching TRBD2. Germline trimming cut 5 bases from V and 0 bases from J; bases unmatched to any gene: 10. The CDR3 spans 17 residues. CDR1 is SQVTM, CDR2 ANQGSEA, per germline. The CDR3 region is CSVYVAGGTSSTDTQYF. In DNA form, the CDR3 reads TGCAGCGTTTATGTAGCGGGAGGGACTTCTAGCACAGATACGCAGTATTTT.

V and J are TRBV5-1 and TRBJ1-4; 8 bases align to TRBD1. Germline CDR1 is SGHRS and CDR2 is YFSETQ. The CDR3 is 15 amino acids. The ends lost 1 base at V and 7 bases at J; junction bases unmatched: 6. The CDR3 region is CASSLTAGGFEKLFF. DNA of the CDR3: TGCGCCAGCAGCTTGACGGCAGGGGGCTTTGAAAAACTGTTTTTT.

The rearrangement uses TRBV19 and TRBJ1-2; a possible D gene is TRBD1 (6 bases). This CDR3 region has 13 residues. Trimming left V 5 bases short and J 8 bases short, with 15 bases between. Germline CDR1 and CDR2: LNHDA and SQIVND (reference sequence). The CDR3 here is CASSLQGSRGYTF. The CDR3 DNA reads as TGTGCCAGTAGTCTTCAGGGGTCCCGAGGCTACACCTTC. The variable domain in full, completed from reference TRBV19 and TRBJ1-2, reads DGGITQSPKYLFRKEGQNVTLSCEQNLNHDAMYWYRQDPGQGLRLIYYSQIVNDFQKGDIAEGYSVSREKKESFPLTVTSAQKNPTAFYLCASSLQGSRGYTFGSGTRLTVV.

V and J are TRBV18 and TRBJ2-4, with 12 nucleotides matching TRBD1. The length of the CDR3 is 20 residues. V trimming: 2 bases; J trimming: 1 base; junction bases outside the gene matches: 12. The germline V gene encodes CDR1 KGHSH and CDR2 LQKENI. The CDR3 bases are TGTGCCAGCTCACCATTTCCCGGGACAGGGGGCCTCCTGGCCAAAAACATTCAGTACTTC. Translated: CASSPFPGTGGLLAKNIQYF.

The V and J genes are TRBV19 and TRBJ2-1, with D unresolved. The germline gives CDR1 LNHDA, CDR2 SQIVND (reference sequence). This CDR3 spans 11 amino acids. Trimming removed 5 bases from V and 3 bases from J, with 2 bases in between. The CDR3 DNA reads as TGTGCCAGTAGTCTCTACAATGAGCAGTTCTTC. It specifies CASSLYNEQFF.

The chain combines TRBV6-1 with TRBJ1-4; D not resolved. This CDR3 has 13 residues. Germline-derived CDR1 and CDR2 are MNHNS and SASEGT. Trimming stripped 6 bases from V and 8 bases from J, with 13 bases between. The CDR3 DNA reads as TGTGCCAGCAGCCCCCGGCCGGGGGAAAAACTGTTTTTT. This translates into CASSPRPGEKLFF.

The chain couples TRBV27 to TRBJ2-6; D remains unclear. Germline assignment: CDR1 MNHEY and CDR2 SMNVEV (reference sequence). V shed 2 bases and J shed 2 bases, with 4 bases lying between them. The CDR3 runs to 14 residues. In DNA, the CDR3 is TGTGCCAGCAGTTTACGGGCTGGGGCCAACGTCCTGACTTTC. This encodes CASSLRAGANVLTF.

The V gene is TRBV28, the J gene TRBJ1-3; D ambiguous. Germline V gene sequence: CDR1 MDHEN, CDR2 SYDVKM. CDR3 length: 15 residues. The V gene lost 3 bases and the J gene lost 0 bases, with 9 bases spanning the gap. CDR3 DNA sequence: TGTGCCAGCAGTTTTCGGGGTCCCTCTGGAAACACCATATATTTT. This encodes CASSFRGPSGNTIYF.

The rearrangement joins TRBV6-5 to TRBJ2-1; TRBD2 is a possible D gene (6 bases). This CDR3 is 13 amino acids long. CDR1 is MNHEY, CDR2 SVGAGI, per germline. V lost 2 bases, J lost 6 bases, and 8 bases lay in between. CDR3 region: CASSYGLPNEQFF. CDR3 nucleotide sequence: TGTGCCAGCAGTTACGGACTACCCAATGAGCAGTTCTTC.

The chain employs TRBV19 and TRBJ1-1; D is possibly TRBD1 (6 bases). The V end was cut by 6 bases, the J end by 0 bases, with 11 bases between. CDR1 and CDR2 (germline): LNHDA, SQIVND (reference sequence). The CDR3 length is 14 residues. Here the CDR3 DNA reads TGTGCCAGTAGCCGGGGACAACTGAACACTGAAGCTTTCTTT. It yields the protein CASSRGQLNTEAFF.

The rearrangement joins TRBV10-1 to TRBJ2-7; possibly TRBD1 for D (6 bases). Germline lookup yields CDR1 WNHNN and CDR2 SYGVQD (reference sequence). The length of the CDR3 is 13 residues. Trimming pared 2 bases from V and 6 bases from J, leaving 11 bases between. The CDR3, as DNA: TGCGCCAGCAGTGAGGACCAGGGGTCCGAGCAGTACTTC. It codes for CASSEDQGSEQYF.

The chain is built from TRBV28 and TRBJ2-7; 14 positions match TRBD2. Germline V gene sequence: CDR1 MDHEN, CDR2 SYDVKM. V was clipped by 10 bases and J by 7 bases; unmatched bases: 9. The CDR3 runs 14 residues. CDR3 DNA: TGTGCCACCTTGACTAGCGGGAGGGCGGGGGAGCAGTACTTC. This translates into CATLTSGRAGEQYF. Filled out from reference TRBV28 and TRBJ2-7, the complete variable domain reads DVKVTQSSRYLVKRTGEKVFLECVQDMDHENMFWYRQDPGLGLRLIYFSYDVKMKEKGDIPEGYSVSREKKERFSLILESASTNQTSMYLCATLTSGRAGEQYFGPGTRLTVT.

The genes are TRBV28 and TRBJ1-1; 7 bases fit TRBD1. The CDR3 consists of 15 residues. CDR1 MDHEN and CDR2 SYDVKM come from the germline V gene. J was trimmed by 0 bases and V by 0 bases; bases with no gene match: 1. The DNA for the CDR3 is TGTGCCAGCAGTTTATGGGGGACAGTGAACACTGAAGCTTTCTTT. As protein: CASSLWGTVNTEAFF.